The entry below describes one TCR beta chain. The target antigen is unknown. The junction departs from the called germline gene at one end, perhaps through a read error. Deep was the level at which the assay was run. Using immunoSEQ multiplex PCR, the repertoire was profiled, and TCRdb retains in-frame clones only, with some absent. The table shows about 2 million clones, with 85% to 95% occurring only once. Germline V CDR1 and CDR2: SSHAT, FNYEAQ (reference sequence). The CDR3 sequence is 13 residues long. This entry comes from a study of shared clonotypes between healthy human individuals. The wider study: Researchers drew samples from a couple of women and three men aged 18 to 49. Study outcomes and limitations: In general, naive subsets displayed greater estimated richness than memory subsets did.

Naive CD8 cells comprised CD45RO-negative, CCR7-positively selected cells, excluding terminally differentiated effector memory CD45RA+ cells. Sequencing was done on a sample of naive CD8+ T cells sorted from blood. The V gene is TRBV7-7, the J gene TRBJ2-7; D gene ambiguous. This sequence was found in a man in his late teens or twenties in good health. In nucleotides, the CDR3 is TGTGCTAGCAGCCCCAGCTCTCTAAACGAGCAGTACTTC. It specifies CASSPSSLNEQYF.